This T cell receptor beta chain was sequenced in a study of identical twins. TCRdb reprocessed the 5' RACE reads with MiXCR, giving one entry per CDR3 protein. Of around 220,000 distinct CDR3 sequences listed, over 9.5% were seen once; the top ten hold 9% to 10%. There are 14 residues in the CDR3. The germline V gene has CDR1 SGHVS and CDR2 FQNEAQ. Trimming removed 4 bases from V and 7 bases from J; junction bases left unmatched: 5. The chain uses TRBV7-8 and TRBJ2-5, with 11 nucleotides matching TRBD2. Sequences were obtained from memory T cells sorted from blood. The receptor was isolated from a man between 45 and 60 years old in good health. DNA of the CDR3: TGTGCCAGCAGCTGGGGACTAGCGGAAAGGACCCAGTACTTC. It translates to CASSWGLAERTQYF. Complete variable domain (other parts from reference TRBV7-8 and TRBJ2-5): GAGVSQSPRYKVAKRGQDVALRCDPISGHVSLFWYQQALGQGPEFLTYFQNEAQLDKSGLPSDRFFAERPEGSVSTLKIQRTQQEDSAVYLCASSWGLAERTQYFGPGTRLLVL.